This entry lists 28 T cell receptor beta chains sequenced from one sample in a study of Graves' ophthalmopathy and Graves' hyperthyroidism. Investigators amplified TCR beta CDR3 regions from RNA transcripts. RT-PCR was first run with HTBI primers, then multiplex PCR in a second round. TCRdb used MiXCR to reprocess the multiplex PCR reads, holding one entry per CDR3 protein. Here the sample spans roughly 1.1 million distinct CDR3 sequences, roughly two fifths being singletons. Source material: peripheral blood or thyroid tissue (not recorded which). The receptor source for this set is an adult man with Graves' hyperthyroidism.

The chain has TRBV25-1 and TRBJ1-1, with TRBD1 matching over 9 bases. The CDR3 consists of 11 residues. After removal of 11 bases from V and 4 bases from J, the junction contained 2 bases not matched to a gene. The germline V gene encodes CDR1 MGHDK and CDR2 SYGVNS. The CDR3 loop reads CARTGVTEAFF. CDR3 bases: TGTGCCCGGACAGGGGTCACTGAAGCTTTCTTT.

V usage is TRBV30 and J usage is TRBJ1-5, with D maybe TRBD1 (5 bases). Trimming removed 0 bases from V and 7 bases from J, with 19 bases in between. Germline V gene lookup returns CDR1 GTSNPN and CDR2 SVGIG (reference sequence). The CDR3 loop spans 16 amino acids. The CDR3 loop reads CAWSVRGPQGPQPQHF. The DNA for the CDR3 is TGTGCCTGGAGTGTAAGAGGGCCCCAGGGCCCGCAGCCCCAGCATTTT.

This clonotype was seen ten or more times. The chain couples TRBV24-1 to TRBJ1-2; no definite D call. V shed 4 bases and J shed 6 bases, with 5 bases lying between them. Germline V gene sequence: CDR1 KGHDR, CDR2 SFDVKD. CDR3 size: 11 residues. As DNA, the CDR3 is TGTGCCACCAGTGACATGCATGGCTACACCTTC. This codes for CATSDMHGYTF.

A note on this clonotype: A much larger clonotype is one base distant, so this may be a read error. In DNA, the CDR3 is TGTGCCAACAGCTTTACAGGGAACGAGCAGTACTTC. As protein: CANSFTGNEQYF. The V and J genes are TRBV7-9 and TRBJ2-7; perhaps TRBD1 as D (6 bases). The germline V gene has CDR1 SEHNR and CDR2 FQNEAQ (reference sequence). The CDR3 extends over 12 amino acids.

This clonotype has only a few counts. The chain joins TRBV6-2 or TRBV6-3 to TRBJ1-1; 12 bases are shared with TRBD1. The CDR3 has 16 amino acids. The junction had 7 bases not matched to a gene; V was cut back by 5 bases and J by 3 bases. Per germline, CDR1 MNHEY and CDR2 SVGEGT. DNA of the CDR3: TGTGCCAGCAGTAGACCGGGACAGGGGGCTGACACTGAAGCTTTCTTT. Protein sequence: CASSRPGQGADTEAFF.

V and J are TRBV2 and TRBJ1-1, with TRBD1 as a possible D gene (5 bases). There are 12 residues in the CDR3. V lost 8 bases and J 5 bases, leaving 12 bases between the germline ends. Germline V gives CDR1 SNHLY, CDR2 FYNNEI. CDR3 DNA: TGTGCCAGCTGTGCAGGGAGGACTGAAGCTTTCTTT. It encodes CASCAGRTEAFF.

The chain carries TRBV6-2 or TRBV6-3 and TRBJ2-5, with D hard to call. Trimming cost V 8 bases and J 9 bases, with 16 bases left between them. CDR3 length: 12 amino acids. Germline V gives CDR1 MNHEY, CDR2 SVGEGT. The CDR3 here is CASSHNSQPQYF. The CDR3 DNA reads TGTGCCAGCTCCCACAACAGTCAGCCCCAGTACTTC.

Many counts were recorded for this clonotype. The V gene is TRBV5-1, the J gene TRBJ1-1, with D possibly matching TRBD1 (5 bases). The V gene lost 4 bases and the J gene lost 1 base, with 11 bases spanning the gap. From germline, CDR1 is SGHRS and CDR2 YFSETQ. This CDR3 is built from 14 residues. The CDR3 DNA is TGCGCCAGCAGCGGGGGTTTATCGAACACTGAAGCTTTCTTT. Translation: CASSGGLSNTEAFF.

The sample holds a few counts of this clonotype. A much larger clone lies a single base off, so this may be a read error. V usage is TRBV20-1 and J usage is TRBJ1-3; D is unclear. CDR3 size: 12 residues. CDR1 is DFQATT, CDR2 SNEGSKA, per germline (reference sequence). The CDR3 DNA reads TGCAGTGCTAGTATCCTCGGAAACGCCATATATTTT. Translated, it gives CSASILGNAIYF.

To note about this clonotype: Given the absence of the conserved phenylalanine or tryptophan at the CDR3 end, a read error is likely. The DNA is left out, because the CDR3 cannot be placed on it with certainty; the CDR3 is given as TCRdb lists it. The genes are TRBV29-1 and TRBJ2-6; TRBD1, the table's D call, lacks a check against the DNA. Germline V gene lookup returns CDR1 SQVTM and CDR2 ANQGSEA. The CDR3 comprises 9 residues, both ends counted. The chain's CDR3 is CSVGGGRGR.

This clonotype has at least ten counts. The chain couples TRBV5-1 to TRBJ2-2, with a possible D match to TRBD2 (5 bases). The V gene lost 2 bases and the J gene lost 5 bases, with 7 bases spanning the gap. The CDR3 has 13 amino acids. CDR1 is SGHRS, CDR2 YFSETQ, per germline. Written as DNA, the CDR3 is TGCGCCAGCAGCTTTGGACTTACCGGGGAGCTGTTTTTT. It translates to CASSFGLTGELFF.

This clonotype turned up a few times. V and J are TRBV6-5 and TRBJ1-2, with D uncertain. Per the germline V gene, CDR1 is MNHEY and CDR2 is SVGAGI. V lost 8 bases and J lost 4, with 11 bases in between. This CDR3 spans 12 amino acids. The CDR3 reads CASGGGVYGYTF. The CDR3 nucleotides read TGTGCCAGCGGAGGCGGGGTCTATGGCTACACCTTC.

As to this clonotype: Its ends do not fully match the called genes, so a read error is possible. The CDR3, as DNA: TGTGCCAGCAGTTACGCATTTCTTTGGGGGATTAATGAAAAACTGTTTTTT. It encodes CASSYAFLWGINEKLFF. V is TRBV10-3 and J is TRBJ1-4; D perhaps matches TRBD1 (5 bases). Germline-derived CDR1 and CDR2 are ENHRY and SYGVKD. The CDR3 consists of 17 residues.

The CDR3 reads CASTLDSFTF. In DNA, the CDR3 is TGTGCCAGCACCCTGGACAGCTTCACCTTC. V gene TRBV7-3 combines with J gene TRBJ1-2; possibly TRBD1 for D (6 bases). The CDR3 has 10 amino acids. Trimming took 7 bases from V and 13 from J, leaving 13 bases between them. Germline values: CDR1 SGHTA, CDR2 FQGTGA.

This clonotype was picked up many times. The chain couples TRBV19 to TRBJ1-2, with 8 bases aligning to TRBD1. CDR3 length: 13 amino acids. V lost 9 bases to trimming and J lost 4 bases; unmatched junction nucleotides: 7. Germline loops: CDR1 LNHDA, CDR2 SQIVND (reference sequence). CDR3 loop: CASSITGGYGYTF. The DNA of the CDR3 is TGTGCCAGCAGCATAACAGGGGGCTATGGCTACACCTTC.

At least ten counts were recorded for this clonotype. This chain connects TRBV29-1 to TRBJ1-1; D is ambiguous. CDR3 length: 13 residues. Germline V gives CDR1 SQVTM, CDR2 ANQGSEA. V lost 6 bases and J lost 2, with 13 bases in between. CDR3 sequence: CSVPRGDNTEAFF. DNA of the CDR3: TGCAGCGTACCCCGGGGAGACAACACTGAAGCTTTCTTT. Full variable domain (outside the CDR3, taken from reference TRBV29-1 and TRBJ1-1): SAVISQKPSRDICQRGTSLTIQCQVDSQVTMMFWYRQQPGQSLTLIATANQGSEATYESGFVIDKFPISRPNLTFSTLTVSNMSPEDSSIYLCSVPRGDNTEAFFGQGTRLTVV.

The gene calls are TRBV5-1 and TRBJ1-1; D ambiguous. The V and J ends lost 0 bases and 1 base respectively, with 13 bases between them. CDR3 length: 16 residues. Germline V lookup: CDR1 SGHRS, CDR2 YFSETQ. CDR3 nucleotides: TGCGCCAGCAGCTTGGCTGGGGTGAGGAGGAACACTGAAGCTTTCTTT. Protein: CASSLAGVRRNTEAFF.

This clonotype came up many times. The chain uses TRBV2 and TRBJ1-2, with 9 positions matching TRBD1. The CDR3 extends over 16 amino acids. The junction had 7 bases not matched to a gene; V was cut back by 5 bases and J by 0 bases. Germline V gene lookup returns CDR1 SNHLY and CDR2 FYNNEI. CDR3 loop: CASSSGQGYPNYGYTF. As DNA, the CDR3 is TGTGCCAGCAGTTCCGGACAGGGGTACCCTAACTATGGCTACACCTTC. The variable domain in full, completed from reference TRBV2 and TRBJ1-2, reads EPEVTQTPSHQVTQMGQEVILRCVPISNHLYFYWYRQILGQKVEFLVSFYNNEISEKSEIFDDQFSVERPDGSNFTLKIRSTKLEDSAMYFCASSSGQGYPNYGYTFGSGTRLTVV.

As concerns this clonotype: The CDR3 carries no conserved terminal phenylalanine or tryptophan, so it likely arises from a read error. It is unclear where the CDR3 begins or ends on the DNA, so no DNA is shown, and the CDR3 is as TCRdb lists it. The chain combines TRBV7-2 with TRBJ2-7; the DNA was not compared with TRBD1, the D call given in the table. CDR1 is SGHTA and CDR2 is FQGNSA in the germline V gene. The CDR3 is 10 amino acids in total, end residues counted. The CDR3 spells CASSPGQAYT.

This clonotype was seen at least ten times. The chain is built from TRBV20-1 and TRBJ2-7, with D uncertain. This CDR3 has 15 residues. The V gene lost 2 bases and the J gene lost 2 bases, with 16 bases spanning the gap. Per germline, CDR1 DFQATT and CDR2 SNEGSKA (reference sequence). The CDR3 is CSARPTFSGAYEQYF. The CDR3, as DNA: TGCAGTGCTAGACCTACCTTTTCGGGCGCCTACGAGCAGTACTTC.

The chain joins TRBV4-1 to TRBJ1-3; 7 bases line up with TRBD1. The CDR3 covers 15 residues. Germline V gene sequence: CDR1 MGHRA, CDR2 YSYEKL. Losses at the gene ends were 4 bases for V and 5 bases for J; bases not matched to a gene: 8. The CDR3 protein is CASSPRDSARNTIYF. The CDR3 DNA reads as TGCGCCAGCAGCCCCCGGGACAGTGCGAGAAACACCATATATTTT.

The chain couples TRBV19 to TRBJ1-5; D not certain. Germline lookup yields CDR1 LNHDA and CDR2 SQIVND (reference sequence). Trimming took off 11 bases at V and 5 bases at J, with 13 bases between the two ends. CDR3 length equals 12 residues. The CDR3 DNA sequence: TGTGCCTGGAGTGAAGGACATCAGCCCCAGCATTTT. This encodes CAWSEGHQPQHF.

The V gene is TRBV4-1, the J gene TRBJ2-7; TRBD2 matches 7 bases. J gave up 7 bases and V 1 base, and 16 bases lay outside the gene matches. The CDR3 is 17 residues long. From germline, CDR1 is MGHRA and CDR2 YSYEKL. The DNA for the CDR3 is TGCGCCAGCAGCCAAGTTCTTCAAGGGGCGGGAGTGAGGGAGCAGTACTTC. This translates into CASSQVLQGAGVREQYF.

A word on this clonotype: It may be a read error: a sequence one base away is much more abundant. The chain employs TRBV7-8 and TRBJ1-6; D perhaps matches TRBD1 (5 bases). Germline CDR1 is SGHVS and CDR2 is FQNEAQ. There are 14 residues in the CDR3. CDR3 sequence (DNA): TGTGCCAGCGGCTTAGGGGCTTATAATTCACCCCTCCACTTT. Protein sequence: CASGLGAYNSPLHF.

This clonotype was counted at least ten times. The V and J genes are TRBV2 and TRBJ2-7, with 8 bases lining up with TRBD2. CDR1 SNHLY and CDR2 FYNNEI come from the germline V gene. V lost 7 bases to trimming and J lost 3 bases; unmatched junction nucleotides: 5. The CDR3 runs to 13 residues. The CDR3 is CASMRGALYEQYF. The CDR3 DNA reads as TGTGCCAGCATGCGGGGGGCCCTCTACGAGCAGTACTTC.

This clonotype showed up many times. This chain connects TRBV5-8 to TRBJ1-5; no firm D call. Germline V gene lookup returns CDR1 SGHTS and CDR2 YDEGEE. Trimming cost V 2 bases and J 3 bases, with 9 bases left between them. CDR3 length: 14 amino acids. CDR3 nucleotides: TGTGCCAGCAGCTTCTGGGAGCACAATCAGCCCCAGCATTTT. It codes for CASSFWEHNQPQHF.

As concerns this clonotype: In this CDR3 the conserved last residue, phenylalanine or tryptophan, is missing, so a read error is likely. No DNA is shown, since the ends of the CDR3 on it are uncertain; the CDR3 is the one TCRdb lists. The chain carries TRBV15 and TRBJ2-2; the table names TRBD2, a call not compared with the DNA. Per germline, CDR1 LNHNV and CDR2 YYDKDF (reference sequence). The CDR3 contains 12 residues when both ends are counted. CDR3 sequence: CATSRVRARGLA.

This clonotype has at least ten counts. The chain links TRBV15 to TRBJ2-2; no firm D call. Trimming shortened V by 5 bases and J by 5 bases, and 6 bases separated the two germline ends. The CDR3 loop spans 12 amino acids. CDR1 is LNHNV, CDR2 YYDKDF, per germline (reference sequence). In DNA form, the CDR3 reads TGTGCCACCAGCTTCCGGACCGGGGAGCTGTTTTTT. Residues: CATSFRTGELFF.